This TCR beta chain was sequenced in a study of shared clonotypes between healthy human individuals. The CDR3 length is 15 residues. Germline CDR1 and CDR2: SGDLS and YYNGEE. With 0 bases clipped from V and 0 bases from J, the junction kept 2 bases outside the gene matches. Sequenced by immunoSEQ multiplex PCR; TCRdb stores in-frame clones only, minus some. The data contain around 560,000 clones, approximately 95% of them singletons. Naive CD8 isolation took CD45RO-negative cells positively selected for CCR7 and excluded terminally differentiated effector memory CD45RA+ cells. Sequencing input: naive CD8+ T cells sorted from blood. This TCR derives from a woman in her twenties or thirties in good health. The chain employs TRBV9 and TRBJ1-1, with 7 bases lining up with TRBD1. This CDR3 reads CASSVGGQMNTEAFF. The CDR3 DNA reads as TGTGCCAGCAGCGTAGGGGGACAGATGAACACTGAAGCTTTCTTT.